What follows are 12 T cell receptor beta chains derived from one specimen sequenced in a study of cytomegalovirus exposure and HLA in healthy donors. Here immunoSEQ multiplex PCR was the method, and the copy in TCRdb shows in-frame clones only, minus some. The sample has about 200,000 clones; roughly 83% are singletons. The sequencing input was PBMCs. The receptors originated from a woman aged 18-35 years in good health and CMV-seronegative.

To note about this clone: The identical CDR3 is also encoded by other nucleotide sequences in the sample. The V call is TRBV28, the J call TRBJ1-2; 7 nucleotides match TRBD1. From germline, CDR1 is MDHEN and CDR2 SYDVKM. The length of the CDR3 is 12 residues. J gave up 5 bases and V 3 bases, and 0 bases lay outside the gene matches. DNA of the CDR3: TGTGCCAGCAGTTTGACAGGGTATGGCTACACCTTC. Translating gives CASSLTGYGYTF.

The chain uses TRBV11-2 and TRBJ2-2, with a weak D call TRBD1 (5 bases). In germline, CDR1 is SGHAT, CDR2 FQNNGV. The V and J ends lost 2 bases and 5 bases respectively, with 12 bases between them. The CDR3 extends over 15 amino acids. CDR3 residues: CASSLWGRATGELFF. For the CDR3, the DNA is TGTGCCAGCAGCTTATGGGGCAGGGCAACCGGGGAGCTGTTTTTT.

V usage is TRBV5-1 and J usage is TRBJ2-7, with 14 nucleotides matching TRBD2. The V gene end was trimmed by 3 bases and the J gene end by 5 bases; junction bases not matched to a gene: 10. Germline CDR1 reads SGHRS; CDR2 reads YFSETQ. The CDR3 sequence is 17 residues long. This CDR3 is CASSSGTSGSVPHEQYF. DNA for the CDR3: TGCGCCAGCAGCTCCGGGACTAGCGGGAGCGTCCCACACGAGCAGTACTTC.

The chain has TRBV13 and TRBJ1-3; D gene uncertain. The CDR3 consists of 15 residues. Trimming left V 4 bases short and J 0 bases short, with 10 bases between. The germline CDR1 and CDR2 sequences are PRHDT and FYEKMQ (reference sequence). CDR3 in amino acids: CASSSRRSSGNTIYF. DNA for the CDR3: TGTGCCAGCAGCTCCCGACGGAGCTCTGGAAACACCATATATTTT.

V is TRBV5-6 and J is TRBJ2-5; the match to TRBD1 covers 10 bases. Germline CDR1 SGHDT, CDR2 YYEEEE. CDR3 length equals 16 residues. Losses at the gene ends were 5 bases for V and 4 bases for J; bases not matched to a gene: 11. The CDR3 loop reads CASSPEGQGVGETQYF. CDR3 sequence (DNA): TGTGCCAGCAGTCCCGAAGGACAGGGGGTGGGAGAGACCCAGTACTTC. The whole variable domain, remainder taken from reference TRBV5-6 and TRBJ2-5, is DAGVTQSPTHLIKTRGQQVTLRCSPKSGHDTVSWYQQALGQGPQFIFQYYEEEERQRGNFPDRFSGHQFPNYSSELNVNALLLGDSALYLCASSPEGQGVGETQYFGPGTRLLVL.

The CDR3 DNA sequence: TGTGCCAGCAGCCCCACAGGGAGTAGGGAAAAACTGTTTTTT. Translation gives CASSPTGSREKLFF. The gene calls are TRBV9 and TRBJ1-4; D perhaps matches TRBD1 (6 bases). This CDR3 is 14 amino acids long. CDR1 is SGDLS, CDR2 YYNGEE, per germline. Trimming took off 4 bases at V and 8 bases at J, with 15 bases between the two ends.

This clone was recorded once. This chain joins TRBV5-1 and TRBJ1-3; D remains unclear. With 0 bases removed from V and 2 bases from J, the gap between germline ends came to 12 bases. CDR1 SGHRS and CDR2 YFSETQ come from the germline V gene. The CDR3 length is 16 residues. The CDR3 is CASSLGRGTTGNTIYF. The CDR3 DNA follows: TGCGCCAGCAGCTTGGGTCGGGGTACCACTGGAAACACCATATATTTT.

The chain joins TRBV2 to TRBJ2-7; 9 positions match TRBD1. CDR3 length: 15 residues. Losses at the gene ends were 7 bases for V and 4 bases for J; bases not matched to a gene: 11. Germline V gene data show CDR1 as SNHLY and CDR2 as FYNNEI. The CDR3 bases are TGTGCCAGCACCACACTTCCGGGACAGGGTTACGAGCAGTACTTC. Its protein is CASTTLPGQGYEQYF.

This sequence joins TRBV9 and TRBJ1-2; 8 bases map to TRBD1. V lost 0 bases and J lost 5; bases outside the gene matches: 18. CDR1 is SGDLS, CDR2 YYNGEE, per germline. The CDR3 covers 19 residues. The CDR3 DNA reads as TGTGCCAGCAGCGTAGATAGTAAGGCAGGGGGCTTTAGTCCATATGGCTACACCTTC. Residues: CASSVDSKAGGFSPYGYTF.

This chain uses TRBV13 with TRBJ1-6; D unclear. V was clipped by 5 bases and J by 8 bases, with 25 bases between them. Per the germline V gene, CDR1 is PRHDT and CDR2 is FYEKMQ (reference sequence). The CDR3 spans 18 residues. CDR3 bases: TGTGCCAGCAGCCGCAACGACATCCTAGGCACGAATGATTCACCCCTCCACTTT. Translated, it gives CASSRNDILGTNDSPLHF. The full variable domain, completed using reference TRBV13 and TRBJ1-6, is AAGVIQSPRHLIKEKRETATLKCYPIPRHDTVYWYQQGPGQDPQFLISFYEKMQSDKGSIPDRFSAQQFSDYHSELNMSSLELGDSALYFCASSRNDILGTNDSPLHFGNGTRLTVT.

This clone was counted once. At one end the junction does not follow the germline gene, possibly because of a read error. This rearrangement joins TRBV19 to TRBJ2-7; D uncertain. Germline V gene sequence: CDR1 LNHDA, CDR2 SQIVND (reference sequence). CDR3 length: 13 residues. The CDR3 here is CASSTRSSHEQYF. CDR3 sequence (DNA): TGTGCCAGTAGTACCCGGTCCTCCCACGAGCAGTACTTC.

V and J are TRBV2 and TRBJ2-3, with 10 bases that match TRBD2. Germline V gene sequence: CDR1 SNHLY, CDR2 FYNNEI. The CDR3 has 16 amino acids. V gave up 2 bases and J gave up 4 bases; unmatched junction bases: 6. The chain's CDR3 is CASSEWASGRADTQYF. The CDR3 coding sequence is TGTGCCAGCAGTGAATGGGCTAGCGGGAGAGCAGATACGCAGTATTTT.